These 28 T cell receptor beta chains share one sample of origin, sequenced in a study of blood T cell repertoires in COVID-19. Sequenced by immunoSEQ multiplex PCR; TCRdb stores in-frame clones only, minus some. The table includes around 150,000 clones, just under 85% detected once. The sample consisted of peripheral blood. Receptors were obtained from an elderly woman with acute or convalescent COVID-19.

This chain connects TRBV6-2 or TRBV6-3 to TRBJ2-3; D may be TRBD2 (6 bases). Trimming stripped 0 bases from V and 6 bases from J, with 13 bases between. CDR3 length equals 15 residues. Germline CDR1 is MNHEY and CDR2 is SVGEGT. The CDR3 region is CASSYSGGDVDTQYF. CDR3 sequence (DNA): TGTGCCAGCAGTTACTCCGGGGGAGACGTGGATACGCAGTATTTT.

The genes are TRBV5-1 and TRBJ2-6; D unclear. The CDR3 is 17 residues long. Trimming removed 4 bases at V and 4 bases at J, with 18 bases between. CDR1 is SGHRS, CDR2 YFSETQ, per germline. For the CDR3, the DNA is TGCGCCAGCAGCGAGAGATCTCTCTTGTGGGGGGCCAACGTCCTGACTTTC. Protein sequence: CASSERSLLWGANVLTF. The whole variable domain, filled in from reference TRBV5-1 and TRBJ2-6, reads KAGVTQTPRYLIKTRGQQVTLSCSPISGHRSVSWYQQTPGQGLQFLFEYFSETQRNKGNFPGRFSGRQFSNSRSEMNVSTLELGDSALYLCASSERSLLWGANVLTFGAGSRLTVL.

V gene TRBV2 combines with J gene TRBJ2-5, with D perhaps TRBD2 (7 bases). Germline lookup yields CDR1 SNHLY and CDR2 FYNNEI. The V and J ends lost 4 bases and 0 bases respectively, with 15 bases between them. There are 16 residues in the CDR3. Here the CDR3 reads CASSGGGGAYQETQYF. CDR3 nucleotides: TGTGCCAGCAGTGGCGGGGGCGGAGCGTACCAAGAGACCCAGTACTTC.

The chain has TRBV5-1 and TRBJ1-4, with TRBD1 identical over 9 bases. J gave up 8 bases and V 3 bases, and 8 bases lay outside the gene matches. Germline V lookup: CDR1 SGHRS, CDR2 YFSETQ. The CDR3 is 15 residues long. Here the CDR3 DNA reads TGCGCCAGCAGCTCGCCGGGACAGGGTGGAGAAAAACTGTTTTTT. This sequence encodes CASSSPGQGGEKLFF.

This clone appeared once. The V call is TRBV2, the J call TRBJ2-3; tentatively, D is TRBD2 (7 bases). This CDR3 contains 15 residues. Trimming took 6 bases from V and 1 from J, leaving 14 bases between them. CDR1 is SNHLY, CDR2 FYNNEI, per germline. CDR3 residues: CASRPQGRGTDTQYF. The CDR3 DNA follows: TGTGCCAGCAGACCCCAGGGGAGGGGCACAGATACGCAGTATTTT.

The genes are TRBV27 and TRBJ2-1; TRBD2 is a possible D gene (6 bases). Germline values: CDR1 MNHEY, CDR2 SMNVEV (reference sequence). Trimming removed 8 bases from V and 1 base from J, with 12 bases in between. CDR3 size: 14 residues. CDR3: CASSLAYSYNEQFF. In DNA, the CDR3 is TGTGCCAGCTCTCTAGCGTATTCCTACAATGAGCAGTTCTTC.

The V call is TRBV6-5, the J call TRBJ2-3, with TRBD1 matching over 7 bases. This CDR3 is built from 14 residues. After removal of 8 bases from V and 1 base from J, the junction contained 6 bases not matched to a gene. Germline V gene data show CDR1 as MNHEY and CDR2 as SVGAGI. The CDR3 reads CASSRTGRTDTQYF. The CDR3 DNA reads as TGTGCCAGCTCCCGGACAGGACGCACAGATACGCAGTATTTT.

This clone showed up just a few times. The J gene is TRBJ1-1, the V gene TRBV27; TRBD1 aligns across 7 bases. Germline trimming cut 4 bases from V and 1 base from J; bases unmatched to any gene: 3. Germline assignment: CDR1 MNHEY and CDR2 SMNVEV (reference sequence). The CDR3 contains 14 residues. The CDR3 loop is CASSYGTANTEAFF. The CDR3 DNA reads as TGTGCCAGCAGTTATGGGACAGCGAACACTGAAGCTTTCTTT.

This clone was seen only once. The chain joins TRBV7-9 to TRBJ1-1; no firm D call. Looked up from germline, CDR1 is SEHNR and CDR2 is FQNEAQ (reference sequence). V lost 2 bases to trimming and J lost 4 bases, with 8 bases between them. This CDR3 spans 13 amino acids. The CDR3 DNA reads TGTGCCAGCAGCTTACGCGGCCGCACTGAAGCTTTCTTT. It translates to CASSLRGRTEAFF.

V usage is TRBV18 and J usage is TRBJ2-3; D remains ambiguous. The germline V and J ends were trimmed by 1 base and 2 bases, with 10 bases remaining between them. The CDR3 length is 15 residues. The germline gives CDR1 KGHSH, CDR2 LQKENI. In DNA, the CDR3 is TGTGCCAGCTCACCACGGGCTCGTCACACAGATACGCAGTATTTT. This gives the protein CASSPRARHTDTQYF.

This clone was observed a handful of times. The rearrangement uses TRBV4-3 and TRBJ1-5; maybe TRBD1 (5 bases). Germline V gives CDR1 LGHNA, CDR2 YSLEER. The CDR3 has 15 amino acids. V was shortened by 0 bases and J by 7 bases, with 13 bases between the two germline ends. CDR3 coding DNA: TGCGCCAGCAGCCAAGATACGGCGGGGGGGCAGCCCCAGCATTTT. Translated: CASSQDTAGGQPQHF.

The chain has TRBV28 and TRBJ2-5; 8 bases line up with TRBD1. The germline CDR1 and CDR2 sequences are MDHEN and SYDVKM. This CDR3 region has 16 residues. V gave up 6 bases and J gave up 3 bases; unmatched junction bases: 12. In DNA, the CDR3 is TGTGCCAGCAGCCCAGGGGGACAGGCGACCAAAGAGACCCAGTACTTC. Its translation is CASSPGGQATKETQYF.

This chain joins TRBV27 and TRBJ2-1; TRBD2 agrees at 7 bases. Looked up from germline, CDR1 is MNHEY and CDR2 is SMNVEV (reference sequence). The CDR3 has 15 residues. J was trimmed by 2 bases and V by 6 bases; bases with no gene match: 7. The CDR3: CASSPGGGPYNEQFF. In DNA form, the CDR3 reads TGTGCCAGCAGCCCTGGGGGAGGGCCCTACAATGAGCAGTTCTTC.

This chain uses TRBV12-5 with TRBJ1-1; the match to TRBD1 covers 7 bases. The germline V gene encodes CDR1 LGHNT and CDR2 FRNRAP. The CDR3 totals 15 residues. Trimming cost V 3 bases and J 2 bases; bases outside gene matches: 6. CDR3 nucleotide sequence: TGTGCTAGTGGTTTCGGGGGACAGCGTAACACTGAAGCTTTCTTT. Translation gives CASGFGGQRNTEAFF.

The gene calls are TRBV19 and TRBJ1-5; D gene unclear. Germline V CDR1 and CDR2: LNHDA, SQIVND (reference sequence). V was clipped by 1 base and J by 0 bases, with 7 bases between them. The CDR3 contains 15 residues. The DNA of the CDR3 is TGTGCCAGTAGTATAGGGGCACGTAGCAATCAGCCCCAGCATTTT. It is translated as CASSIGARSNQPQHF.

V is TRBV6-6 and J is TRBJ2-2; D is uncertain. CDR3 length: 13 residues. V was clipped by 11 bases and J by 0 bases, with 10 bases between them. From germline, CDR1 is MNHNY and CDR2 SVGAGI (reference sequence). In DNA, the CDR3 is TGTGCCGTGCGGTCTTCGAACACCGGGGAGCTGTTTTTT. Its protein product is CAVRSSNTGELFF.

V usage is TRBV5-1 and J usage is TRBJ2-1, with 8 bases lining up with TRBD2. From germline, CDR1 is SGHRS and CDR2 YFSETQ. After removal of 3 bases from V and 3 bases from J, the junction contained 5 bases not matched to a gene. CDR3 length: 15 residues. The CDR3 DNA reads as TGCGCCAGCAGCTCCCTAGCGGGTCGCTACAATGAGCAGTTCTTC. It yields the protein CASSSLAGRYNEQFF.

In this sample, this clone turned up a few times. The genes are TRBV5-5 and TRBJ2-4; TRBD1 might be the D (6 bases). This CDR3 has 18 amino acids. The ends were cut back, 0 bases at V and 0 bases at J, with 16 bases in the middle. Germline V gene data show CDR1 as SGHKS and CDR2 as YYEKEE (reference sequence). The CDR3 is CASSLDRQVGLAKNIQYF. As DNA, the CDR3 is TGTGCCAGCAGCTTGGATAGACAGGTTGGGCTAGCCAAAAACATTCAGTACTTC.

Here the CDR3 DNA reads TGTGCCAGCAGTCTGTCGGGCACAGGGGTAGGGGTGTTCTGTCACTTT. This gives the protein CASSLSGTGVGVFCHF. The rearrangement uses TRBV2 and TRBJ1-6; 7 nucleotides agree with TRBD1. The CDR3 is made up of 16 amino acids. Germline CDR1 SNHLY, CDR2 FYNNEI. The trim removed 5 bases at V and 19 bases at J, leaving 23 bases unmatched.

This clone was counted between two and nine times. In DNA, the CDR3 is TGTGCCATCAGTGGGACTATGAACACTGAAGCTTTCTTT. This sequence encodes CAISGTMNTEAFF. The gene calls are TRBV10-3 and TRBJ1-1; D unresolved. V was pared by 4 bases and J by 0 bases, with 6 bases between. Germline V gene sequence: CDR1 ENHRY, CDR2 SYGVKD. This CDR3 spans 13 amino acids.

The chain links TRBV5-4 to TRBJ2-2; D is undetermined. V was shortened by 0 bases and J by 5 bases, with 5 bases between the two germline ends. The CDR3 is 13 amino acids. Germline CDR1 is SGHNT and CDR2 is YYREEE (reference sequence). The CDR3 region has the DNA TGTGCCAGCAGCTTGGCTCCGACCGGGGAGCTGTTTTTT. The encoded protein is CASSLAPTGELFF.

V usage is TRBV20-1 and J usage is TRBJ2-3, with D tentatively TRBD2 (5 bases). This CDR3 comprises 14 residues. Germline V CDR1 and CDR2: DFQATT, SNEGSKA (reference sequence). V shed 3 bases and J shed 6 bases, with 16 bases lying between them. The CDR3 region has the DNA TGCAGTGCTAGTCAACTAGGGAGTAGCGATACGCAGTATTTT. Translation gives CSASQLGSSDTQYF.

This chain uses TRBV7-8 with TRBJ2-5; TRBD2 aligns across 8 bases. The germline V gene encodes CDR1 SGHVS and CDR2 FQNEAQ. This CDR3 contains 17 residues. Trimming cost V 5 bases and J 2 bases; bases outside gene matches: 13. CDR3 loop: CASSPSQLAASQETQYF. CDR3 DNA: TGTGCCAGCAGCCCCTCCCAACTAGCGGCCTCTCAAGAGACCCAGTACTTC.

V and J are TRBV12-3 or TRBV12-4 and TRBJ2-7; D not certain. The CDR3 covers 13 residues. The germline V and J ends were trimmed by 1 base and 2 bases, with 6 bases remaining between them. The CDR3 reads CASSLGRPYEQYF. CDR3 in DNA: TGTGCCAGCAGTTTAGGTCGTCCCTACGAGCAGTACTTC.

V usage is TRBV7-9 and J usage is TRBJ1-2, with TRBD1 as a possible D gene (5 bases). Germline CDR1 SEHNR, CDR2 FQNEAQ (reference sequence). Trimming shortened V by 1 base and J by 7 bases, and 10 bases separated the two germline ends. CDR3 size: 13 residues. The CDR3 bases are TGTGCCAGCAGCTTAGTCAGGGTTGGTGGCTACACCTTC. This sequence encodes CASSLVRVGGYTF.

The V call is TRBV2, the J call TRBJ2-7, with TRBD2 as a possible D gene (5 bases). The germline V gene encodes CDR1 SNHLY and CDR2 FYNNEI. The germline V and J ends were trimmed by 7 bases and 2 bases, with 12 bases remaining between them. This CDR3 region has 13 residues. The chain's CDR3 is CASIGGLTYEQYF. CDR3 nucleotides: TGTGCCAGCATAGGCGGGCTTACCTACGAGCAGTACTTC.

On this clone itself: At the DNA level, this CDR3 is encoded by other sequences in the same sample as well. The chain links TRBV19 to TRBJ2-7; D might be TRBD1 (7 bases). Germline V gene sequence: CDR1 LNHDA, CDR2 SQIVND (reference sequence). The CDR3 consists of 12 residues. CDR3 bases: TGTGCGGCAGGGGGGCGCGCGGGGGAGCAGTACTTC. This translates into CAAGGRAGEQYF.

V and J are TRBV27 and TRBJ1-2, with TRBD1 matching 10 bases. The V gene's germline CDR1 is MNHEY and CDR2 SMNVEV (reference sequence). CDR3 length equals 15 residues. Trimming removed 5 bases from V and 4 bases from J; junction bases left unmatched: 7. CDR3 amino acids: CASSPTGTGVYGYTF. The DNA for the CDR3 is TGTGCCAGCAGTCCGACCGGGACAGGGGTCTATGGCTACACCTTC.